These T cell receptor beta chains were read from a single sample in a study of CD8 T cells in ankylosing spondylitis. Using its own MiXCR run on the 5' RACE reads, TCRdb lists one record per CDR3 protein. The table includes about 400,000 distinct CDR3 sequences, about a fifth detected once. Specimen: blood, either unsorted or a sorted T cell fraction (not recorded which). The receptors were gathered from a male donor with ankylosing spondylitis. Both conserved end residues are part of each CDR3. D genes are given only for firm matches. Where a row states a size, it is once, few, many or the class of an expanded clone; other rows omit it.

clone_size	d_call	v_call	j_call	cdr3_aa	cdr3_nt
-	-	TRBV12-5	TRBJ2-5	CASGPGTFQETQYF	TGTGCTAGTGGTCCGGGGACGTTCCAAGAGACCCAGTACTTC
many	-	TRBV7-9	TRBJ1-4	CASSPRVVDEKLFF	TGTGCCAGCAGCCCTAGGGTCGTCGATGAAAAACTGTTTTTT
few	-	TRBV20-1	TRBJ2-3	CSAWGSTDTQYF	TGCAGTGCTTGGGGCAGCACAGATACGCAGTATTTT
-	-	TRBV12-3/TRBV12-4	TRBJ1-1	CASSFLQGIVAFF	TGTGCCAGCAGTTTCCTCCAGGGGATAGTGGCTTTCTTT
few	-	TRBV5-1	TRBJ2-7	CASSPISDSYEQYF	TGCGCCAGCAGCCCCATATCGGACAGCTACGAGCAGTACTTC
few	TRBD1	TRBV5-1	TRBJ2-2	CASSWDRPNTGELFF	TGCGCCAGCAGTTGGGACAGACCGAACACCGGGGAGCTGTTTTTT
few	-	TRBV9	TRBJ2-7	CASSARGEGYEQYF	TGTGCCAGCAGCGCCAGGGGAGAAGGATACGAGCAGTACTTC
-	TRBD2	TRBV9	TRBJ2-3	CASSAGLRRASGIADTQYF	TGTGCCAGCAGCGCGGGGCTTCGGAGGGCTAGCGGGATAGCAGATACGCAGTATTTT
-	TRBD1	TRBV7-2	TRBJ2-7	CASSLVGQSSYEQYF	TGTGCCAGCAGCTTAGTGGGACAGAGCTCCTACGAGCAGTACTTC
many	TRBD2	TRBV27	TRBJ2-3	CASSRTSGSRTDTQYF	TGTGCCAGCAGTCGGACTAGCGGGAGTCGCACAGATACGCAGTATTTT
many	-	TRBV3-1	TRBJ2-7	CASSISAGARGEQYF	TGTGCCAGCAGTATCAGCGCGGGAGCCAGGGGCGAGCAGTACTTC
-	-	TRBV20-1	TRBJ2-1	CSARKVELFF	TGCAGTGCCAGAAAGGTAGAACTGTTCTTC
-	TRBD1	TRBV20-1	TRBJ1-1	CSASDRGWAEAFF	TGCAGTGCTAGTGACAGGGGCTGGGCTGAAGCTTTCTTT
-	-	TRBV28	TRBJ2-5	CASSLPATSETQYF	TGTGCCAGCAGTTTGCCAGCGACGAGTGAGACCCAGTACTTC